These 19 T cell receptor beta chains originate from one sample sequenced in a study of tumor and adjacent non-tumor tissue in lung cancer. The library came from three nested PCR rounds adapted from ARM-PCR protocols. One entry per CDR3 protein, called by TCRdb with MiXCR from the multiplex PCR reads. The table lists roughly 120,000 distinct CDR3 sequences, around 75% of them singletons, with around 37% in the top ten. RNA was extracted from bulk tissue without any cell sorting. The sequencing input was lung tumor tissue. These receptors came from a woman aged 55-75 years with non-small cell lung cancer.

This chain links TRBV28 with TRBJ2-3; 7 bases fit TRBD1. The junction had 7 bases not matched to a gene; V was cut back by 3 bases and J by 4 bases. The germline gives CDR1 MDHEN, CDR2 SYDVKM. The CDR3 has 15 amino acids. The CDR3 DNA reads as TGTGCCAGCAGTTTTTCCACAGGGGCTGCAGATACGCAGTATTTT. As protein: CASSFSTGAADTQYF.

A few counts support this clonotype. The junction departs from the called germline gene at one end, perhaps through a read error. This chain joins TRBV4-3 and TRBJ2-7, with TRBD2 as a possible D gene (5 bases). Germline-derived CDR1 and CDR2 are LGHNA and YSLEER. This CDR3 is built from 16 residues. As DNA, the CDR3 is TGCGCCAGCAGTCAAGATTATGATGACGGGGTCGACGAGCAGTACTTC. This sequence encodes CASSQDYDDGVDEQYF.

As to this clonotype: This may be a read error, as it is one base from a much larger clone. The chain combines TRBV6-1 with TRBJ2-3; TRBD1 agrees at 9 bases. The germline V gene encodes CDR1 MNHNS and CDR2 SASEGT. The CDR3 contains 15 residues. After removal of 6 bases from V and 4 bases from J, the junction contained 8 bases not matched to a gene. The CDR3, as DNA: TGTGCCAGCAGCGCCGGGGACAGGGTGTCAGATACGCAGTATTTT. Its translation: CASSAGDRVSDTQYF.

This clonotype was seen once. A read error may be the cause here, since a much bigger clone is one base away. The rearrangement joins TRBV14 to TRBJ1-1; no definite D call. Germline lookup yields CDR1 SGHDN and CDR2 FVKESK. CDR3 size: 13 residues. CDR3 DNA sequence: TGTGCCAGCAGCCAACAGAGGAACACTGTAGCTTTCTTT. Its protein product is CASSQQRNTVAFF.

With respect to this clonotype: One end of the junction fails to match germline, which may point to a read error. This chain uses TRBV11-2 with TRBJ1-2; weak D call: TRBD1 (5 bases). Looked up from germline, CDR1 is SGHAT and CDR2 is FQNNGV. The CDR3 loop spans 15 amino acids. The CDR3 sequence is CASSLGGLYPYAYTF. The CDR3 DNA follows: TGTGCCAGCAGCTTAGGGGGCCTCTATCCTTATGCCTACACCTTC.

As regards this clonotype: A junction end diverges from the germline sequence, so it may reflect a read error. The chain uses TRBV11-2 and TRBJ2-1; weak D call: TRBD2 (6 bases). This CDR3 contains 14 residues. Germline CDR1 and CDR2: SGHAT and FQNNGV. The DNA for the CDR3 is TGTGCCAGCAGCTTAGGGCGGGACGAAGATGAGCAGTCCTTC. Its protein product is CASSLGRDEDEQSF.

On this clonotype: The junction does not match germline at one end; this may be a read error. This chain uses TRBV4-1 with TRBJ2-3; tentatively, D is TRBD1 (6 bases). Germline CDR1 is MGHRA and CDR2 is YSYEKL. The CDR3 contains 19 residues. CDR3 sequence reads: CASNQDRRTVSGVTDTQYF. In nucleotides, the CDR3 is TGCGCCAGCAACCAAGATAGGAGGACAGTCAGTGGCGTCACAGATACGCAGTATTTT.

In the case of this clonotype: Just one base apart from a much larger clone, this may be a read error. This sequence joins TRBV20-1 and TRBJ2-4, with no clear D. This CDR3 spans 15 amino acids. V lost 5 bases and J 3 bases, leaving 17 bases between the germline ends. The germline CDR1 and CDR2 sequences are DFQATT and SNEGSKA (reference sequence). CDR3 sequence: CSAEDAKSGKNIQYF. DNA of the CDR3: TGCAGTGCTGAAGATGCGAAGTCCGGCAAAAACATTCAGTACTTC.

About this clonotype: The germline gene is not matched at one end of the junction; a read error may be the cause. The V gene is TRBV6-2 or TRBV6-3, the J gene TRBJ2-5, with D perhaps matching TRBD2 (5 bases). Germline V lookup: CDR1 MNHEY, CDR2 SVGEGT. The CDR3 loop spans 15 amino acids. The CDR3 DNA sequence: TGTGCCAGCAGTTCTCGACTACTGCACATGGAGACCGAGCACTTC. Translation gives CASSSRLLHMETEHF.

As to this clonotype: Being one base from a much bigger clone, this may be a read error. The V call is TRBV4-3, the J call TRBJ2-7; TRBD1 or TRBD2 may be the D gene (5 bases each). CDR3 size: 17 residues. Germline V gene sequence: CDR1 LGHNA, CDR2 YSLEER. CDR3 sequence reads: CASSPSREGFGLYERYF. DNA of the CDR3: TGCGCCAGCAGCCCCTCCCGAGAGGGGTTTGGTCTCTACGAGCGGTACTTC.

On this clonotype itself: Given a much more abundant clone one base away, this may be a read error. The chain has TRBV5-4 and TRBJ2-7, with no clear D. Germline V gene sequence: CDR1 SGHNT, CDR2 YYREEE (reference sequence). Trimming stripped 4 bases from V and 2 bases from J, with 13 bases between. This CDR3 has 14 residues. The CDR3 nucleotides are TGTGCCAGCAGCAATAAGGAGCTCCCCTACGAGCAGTACTTC. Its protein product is CASSNKELPYEQYF.

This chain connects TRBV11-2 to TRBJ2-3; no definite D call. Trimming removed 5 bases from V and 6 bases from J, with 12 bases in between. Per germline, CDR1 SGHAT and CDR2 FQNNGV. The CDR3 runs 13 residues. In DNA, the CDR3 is TGTGCCAGCAGCACCTTCCCTCCGGATACGCAGTATTTT. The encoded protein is CASSTFPPDTQYF. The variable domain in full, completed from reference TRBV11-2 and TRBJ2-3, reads EAGVAQSPRYKIIEKRQSVAFWCNPISGHATLYWYQQILGQGPKLLIQFQNNGVVDDSQLPKDRFSAERLKGVDSTLKIQPAKLEDSAVYLCASSTFPPDTQYFGPGTRLTVL.

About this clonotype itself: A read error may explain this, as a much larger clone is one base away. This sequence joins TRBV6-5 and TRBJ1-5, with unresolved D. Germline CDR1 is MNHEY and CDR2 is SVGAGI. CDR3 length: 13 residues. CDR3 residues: CVSRNTLGEPQHF. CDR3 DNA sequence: TGTGTCAGCAGAAATACACTCGGGGAGCCCCAGCATTTT.

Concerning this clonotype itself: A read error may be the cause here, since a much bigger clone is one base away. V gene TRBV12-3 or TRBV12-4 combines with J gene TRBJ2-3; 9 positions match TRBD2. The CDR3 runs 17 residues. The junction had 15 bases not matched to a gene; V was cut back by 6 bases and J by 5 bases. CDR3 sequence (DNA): TGTGCCAGCAGGTCTGGGCGGGGGGGCCCTTTCATAGATACGCAGTATTTT. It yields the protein CASRSGRGGPFIDTQYF.

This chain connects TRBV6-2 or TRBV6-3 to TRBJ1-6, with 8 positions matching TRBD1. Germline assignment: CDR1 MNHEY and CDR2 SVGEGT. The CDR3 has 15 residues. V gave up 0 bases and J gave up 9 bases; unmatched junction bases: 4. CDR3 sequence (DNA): TGTGCCAGCAGTTACTCGACAGGGGTCGGTTCACCCCTCCACTTT. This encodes CASSYSTGVGSPLHF.

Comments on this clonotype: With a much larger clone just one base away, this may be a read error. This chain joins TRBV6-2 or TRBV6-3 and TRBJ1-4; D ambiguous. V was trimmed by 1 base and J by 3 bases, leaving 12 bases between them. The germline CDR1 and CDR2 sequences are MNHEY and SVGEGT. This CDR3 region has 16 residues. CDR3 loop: CASSYLATCSNEKLFF. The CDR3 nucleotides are TGTGCCAGCAGTTACTTGGCGACGTGCTCTAATGAAAAACTGTTTTTT.

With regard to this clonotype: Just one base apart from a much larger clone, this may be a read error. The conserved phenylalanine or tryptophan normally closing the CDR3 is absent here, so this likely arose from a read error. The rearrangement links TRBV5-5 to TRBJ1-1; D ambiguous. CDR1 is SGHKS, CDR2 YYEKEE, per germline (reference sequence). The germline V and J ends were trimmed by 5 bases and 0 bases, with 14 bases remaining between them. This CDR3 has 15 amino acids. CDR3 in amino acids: CASSFHSTVNTEAFL. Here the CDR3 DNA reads TGTGCCAGCAGTTTTCACTCAACCGTGAACACTGAAGCTTTCTTA.

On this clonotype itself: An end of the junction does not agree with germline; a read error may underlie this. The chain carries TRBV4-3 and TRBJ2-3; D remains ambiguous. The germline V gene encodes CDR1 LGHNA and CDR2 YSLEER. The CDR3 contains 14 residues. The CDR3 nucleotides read TGCTCCAGAAGCCAAGTCCCGGTGAGCGATACTCAGTATTTT. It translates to CSRSQVPVSDTQYF.

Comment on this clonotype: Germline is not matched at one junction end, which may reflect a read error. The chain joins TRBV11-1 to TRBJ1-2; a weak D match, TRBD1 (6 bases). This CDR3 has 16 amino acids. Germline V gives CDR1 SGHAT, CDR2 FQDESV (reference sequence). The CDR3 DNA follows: TGTGCCAGCAGCGACTGGACAGTGGGGGTTAACTATGGCTACATCTTC. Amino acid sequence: CASSDWTVGVNYGYIF.